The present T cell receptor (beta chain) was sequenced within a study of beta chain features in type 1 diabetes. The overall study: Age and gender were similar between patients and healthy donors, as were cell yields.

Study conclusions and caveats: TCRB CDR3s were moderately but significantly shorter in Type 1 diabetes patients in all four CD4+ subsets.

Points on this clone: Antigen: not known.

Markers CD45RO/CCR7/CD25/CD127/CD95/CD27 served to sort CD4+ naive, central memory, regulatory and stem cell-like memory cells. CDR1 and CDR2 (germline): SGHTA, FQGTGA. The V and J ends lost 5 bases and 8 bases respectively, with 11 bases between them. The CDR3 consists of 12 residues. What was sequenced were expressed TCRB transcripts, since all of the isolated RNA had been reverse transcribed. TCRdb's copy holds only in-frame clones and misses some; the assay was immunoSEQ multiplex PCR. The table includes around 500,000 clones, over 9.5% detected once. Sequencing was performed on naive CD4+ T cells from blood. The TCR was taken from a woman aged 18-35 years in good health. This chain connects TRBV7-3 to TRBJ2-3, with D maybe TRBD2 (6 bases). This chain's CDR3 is CASSLLSGTQYF. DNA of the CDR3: TGTGCCAGCAGCCTCCTTAGCGGTACGCAGTATTTT. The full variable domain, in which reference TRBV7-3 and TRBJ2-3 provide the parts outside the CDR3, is GAGVSQTPSNKVTEKGKYVELRCDPISGHTALYWYRQSLGQGPEFLIYFQGTGAADDSGLPNDRFFAVRPEGSVSTLKIQRTERGDSAVYLCASSLLSGTQYFGPGTRLTVL.